The sequence of this T cell receptor (beta chain) was determined in a study of shared clonotypes between healthy human individuals. Study observations and caveats: Clonotype sharing among donors was expected to depend on sequencing depth. Inspection by rarefaction showed sorted-subset sequencing to be incomplete despite large depth.

Clones were sequenced by immunoSEQ multiplex PCR, and TCRdb holds only the in-frame ones, with some missing. The sample yields about 2.4 million clones, approximately 93% seen once. V shed 8 bases and J 4 bases; nucleotides not matched to a gene: 9. This CDR3 region has 15 residues. Looked up from germline, CDR1 is MDHEN and CDR2 is SYDVKM. As regards this clone: Antigen unknown.

The chain carries TRBV28 and TRBJ2-1, with 9 bases aligning to TRBD2. Material for sequencing was naive CD4+ T cells from PBMCs. Described subset: CD45RA+ positively selected. The source of this sequence is a man aged 18-30 years in good health. Some clones in this sample may be carry-over from other donors' samples. CDR3 nucleotide sequence: TGTGCCAGCCCCCCCGCGGGAGGGCCGTACAATGAGCAGTTCTTC. It is translated as CASPPAGGPYNEQFF.